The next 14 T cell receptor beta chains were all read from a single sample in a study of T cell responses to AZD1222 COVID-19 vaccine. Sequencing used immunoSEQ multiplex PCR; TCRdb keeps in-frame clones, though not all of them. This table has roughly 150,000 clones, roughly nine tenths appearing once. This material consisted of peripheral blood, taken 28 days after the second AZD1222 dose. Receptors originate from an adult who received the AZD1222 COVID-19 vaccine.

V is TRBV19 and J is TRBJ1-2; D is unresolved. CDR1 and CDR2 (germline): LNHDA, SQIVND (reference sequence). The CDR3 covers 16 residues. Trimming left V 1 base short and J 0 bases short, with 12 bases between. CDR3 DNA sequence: TGTGCCAGTAGTATAGCGTTGCCGTCAGCTAACTATGGCTACACCTTC. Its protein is CASSIALPSANYGYTF.

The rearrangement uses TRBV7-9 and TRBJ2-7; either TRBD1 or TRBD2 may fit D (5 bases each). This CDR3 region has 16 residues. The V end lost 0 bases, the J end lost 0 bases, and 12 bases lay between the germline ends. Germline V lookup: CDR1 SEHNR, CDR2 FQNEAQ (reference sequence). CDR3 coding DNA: TGTGCCAGCAGCTTAGCGACGGGACCAAGCTCCTACGAGCAGTACTTC. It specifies CASSLATGPSSYEQYF.

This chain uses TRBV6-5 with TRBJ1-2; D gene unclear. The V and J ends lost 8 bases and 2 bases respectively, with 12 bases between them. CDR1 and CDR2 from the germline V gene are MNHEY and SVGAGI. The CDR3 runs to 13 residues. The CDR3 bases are TGTGCCAGCCAGCAGGACCCCAACTATGGCTACACCTTC. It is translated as CASQQDPNYGYTF.

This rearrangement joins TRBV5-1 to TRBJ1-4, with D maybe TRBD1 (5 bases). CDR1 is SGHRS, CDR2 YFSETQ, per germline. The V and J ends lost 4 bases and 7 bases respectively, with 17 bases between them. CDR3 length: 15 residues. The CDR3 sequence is CASSPGAGTSEKLFF. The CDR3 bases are TGCGCCAGCAGCCCCGGGGCAGGGACGAGTGAAAAACTGTTTTTT.

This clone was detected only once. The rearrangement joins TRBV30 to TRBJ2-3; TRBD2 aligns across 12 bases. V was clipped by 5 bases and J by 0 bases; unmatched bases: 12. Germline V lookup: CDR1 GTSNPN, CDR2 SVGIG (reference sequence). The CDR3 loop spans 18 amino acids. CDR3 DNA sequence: TGTGCCTGGCAACGCCTAGCGGGAGGGGCTGGGAGCACAGATACGCAGTATTTT. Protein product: CAWQRLAGGAGSTDTQYF.

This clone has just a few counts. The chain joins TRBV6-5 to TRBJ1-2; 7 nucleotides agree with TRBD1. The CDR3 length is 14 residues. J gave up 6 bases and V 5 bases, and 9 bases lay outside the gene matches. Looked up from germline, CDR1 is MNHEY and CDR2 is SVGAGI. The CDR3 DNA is TGTGCCAGCAGTCCTCGGGGACAGCCTAATGGCTACACCTTC. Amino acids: CASSPRGQPNGYTF.

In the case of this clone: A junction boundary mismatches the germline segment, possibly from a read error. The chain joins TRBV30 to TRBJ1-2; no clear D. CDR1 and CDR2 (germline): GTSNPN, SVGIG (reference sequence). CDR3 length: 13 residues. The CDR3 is CAWSVPGPRGSTF. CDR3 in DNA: TGTGCCTGGAGTGTACCCGGACCGCGAGGCTCCACCTTC. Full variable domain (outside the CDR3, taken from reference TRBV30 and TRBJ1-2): SQTIHQWPATLVQPVGSPLSLECTVEGTSNPNLYWYRQAAGRGLQLLFYSVGIGQISSEVPQNLSASRPQDRQFILSSKKLLLSDSGFYLCAWSVPGPRGSTFGSGTRLTVV.

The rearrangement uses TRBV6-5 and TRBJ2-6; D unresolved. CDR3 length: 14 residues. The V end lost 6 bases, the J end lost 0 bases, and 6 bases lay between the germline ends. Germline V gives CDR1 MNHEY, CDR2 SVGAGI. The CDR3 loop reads CASRRNSGANVLTF. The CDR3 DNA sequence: TGTGCCAGCAGAAGGAACTCTGGGGCCAACGTCCTGACTTTC.

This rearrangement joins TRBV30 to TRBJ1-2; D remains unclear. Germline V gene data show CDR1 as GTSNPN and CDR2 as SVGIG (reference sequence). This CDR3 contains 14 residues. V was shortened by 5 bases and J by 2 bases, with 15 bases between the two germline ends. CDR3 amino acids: CAWGGRTANYGYTF. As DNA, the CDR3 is TGTGCCTGGGGCGGACGAACAGCAAACTATGGCTACACCTTC.

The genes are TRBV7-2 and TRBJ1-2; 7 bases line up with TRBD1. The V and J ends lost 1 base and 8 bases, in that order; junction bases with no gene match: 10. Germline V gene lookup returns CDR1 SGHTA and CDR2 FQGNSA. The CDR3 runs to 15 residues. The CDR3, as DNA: TGTGCCAGCAGCTTAGGGGACAGAGCCTTAAGAGGCTACACCTTC. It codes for CASSLGDRALRGYTF.

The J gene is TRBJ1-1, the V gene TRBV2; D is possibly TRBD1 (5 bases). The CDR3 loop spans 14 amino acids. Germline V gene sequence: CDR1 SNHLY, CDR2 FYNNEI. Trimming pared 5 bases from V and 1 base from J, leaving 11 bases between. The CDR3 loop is CASSYTGQNTEAFF. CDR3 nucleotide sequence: TGTGCCAGCAGTTACACCGGACAGAACACTGAAGCTTTCTTT.

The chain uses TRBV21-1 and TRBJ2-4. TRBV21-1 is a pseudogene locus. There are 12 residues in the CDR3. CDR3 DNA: TGTGCCAGCAGCGGAAGGAAAAACATTCAGTACTTC. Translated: CASSGRKNIQYF.

In nucleotides, the CDR3 is TGCGCCAGCAGCCCTTCTCTTGTGAGGCAGAACTATGGCTACACCTTC. This codes for CASSPSLVRQNYGYTF. This chain links TRBV4-3 with TRBJ1-2; D unclear. The CDR3 totals 16 residues. Per the germline V gene, CDR1 is LGHNA and CDR2 is YSLEER. Trimming took 4 bases from V and 2 from J, leaving 17 bases between them.

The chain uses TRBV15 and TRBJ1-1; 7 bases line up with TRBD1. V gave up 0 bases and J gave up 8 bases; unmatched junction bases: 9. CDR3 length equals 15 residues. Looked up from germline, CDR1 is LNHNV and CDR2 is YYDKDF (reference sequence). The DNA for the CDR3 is TGTGCCACCAGCAGAGATTGGGGACAGCGATCCGAAGCTTTCTTT. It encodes CATSRDWGQRSEAFF.